The 22 T cell receptor beta chains in this list originate from one sample, sequenced in a study of blood T cell repertoires in COVID-19. Sequenced by immunoSEQ multiplex PCR; TCRdb stores in-frame clones only, minus some. The sample lists about 270,000 clones, roughly 86% occurring once. Sequencing was done on a sample of peripheral blood. These receptors were obtained from a man aged 35-49 years who had recovered from COVID-19.

This chain links TRBV7-6 with TRBJ2-1, with 11 bases fitting TRBD1. The CDR3 totals 18 residues. Germline trimming cut 3 bases from V and 9 bases from J; bases unmatched to any gene: 16. Looked up from germline, CDR1 is SGHVS and CDR2 is FNYEAQ. As DNA, the CDR3 is TGTGCCAGCAGCTTGACTACTATCACCGGGACAGGGGGTGTTGAGCAGTTCTTC. It is translated as CASSLTTITGTGGVEQFF.

The chain uses TRBV5-1 and TRBJ1-2; 7 bases agree with TRBD1. The CDR3 contains 13 residues. V trimming: 4 bases; J trimming: 5 bases; junction bases outside the gene matches: 5. Germline V gene sequence: CDR1 SGHRS, CDR2 YFSETQ. In DNA, the CDR3 is TGCGCCAGCAGCCTCGGGACAGCTTATGGCTACACCTTC. Its protein product is CASSLGTAYGYTF.

The chain combines TRBV5-1 with TRBJ2-5; 12 nucleotides line up with TRBD2. Germline CDR1 and CDR2: SGHRS and YFSETQ. The CDR3 length is 16 residues. The V segment lost 4 bases and the J segment 5 bases; nucleotides outside the gene matches: 9. The CDR3 bases are TGCGCCAGCAGCACCCCTAGCGGGGGGGCCGTGGAGACCCAGTACTTC. Translation gives CASSTPSGGAVETQYF.

As to this clone: A much larger clone lies one base from this, so it may be a read error. The same CDR3 arises from other DNA sequences in this sample as well. V gene TRBV10-2 combines with J gene TRBJ1-5, with D possibly matching TRBD1 (5 bases). This CDR3 contains 16 residues. The germline CDR1 and CDR2 sequences are WSHSY and SAAADI. The CDR3 protein is CASSEPGRDLGQPQHF. CDR3 coding DNA: TGCGCTAGCAGTGAGCCGGGACGGGACTTGGGACAGCCCCAGCATTTT.

V and J are TRBV6-5 and TRBJ1-1; 8 bases line up with TRBD1. The CDR3 consists of 11 residues. Per germline, CDR1 MNHEY and CDR2 SVGAGI. J lost 11 bases, V lost 7 bases, and 6 bases had no gene match. The CDR3 region has the DNA TGTGCCAGCACCCGACAGGGGTTGGCTTTCTTT. It specifies CASTRQGLAFF.

This clone has only a few counts. The V and J genes are TRBV20-1 and TRBJ1-3; D is unresolved. Trimming shortened V by 5 bases and J by 3 bases, and 11 bases separated the two germline ends. CDR1 is DFQATT, CDR2 SNEGSKA, per germline (reference sequence). The CDR3 is 13 residues long. This CDR3 is CSAGGYNGNTIYF. As DNA, the CDR3 is TGCAGTGCTGGTGGGTACAATGGAAACACCATATATTTT.

The V gene is TRBV10-2, the J gene TRBJ2-1, with TRBD2 identical over 8 bases. Germline-derived CDR1 and CDR2 are WSHSY and SAAADI. The CDR3 runs 15 residues. V was clipped by 6 bases and J by 2 bases; unmatched bases: 6. This CDR3 is CASSVGGGPYNEQFF. In DNA, the CDR3 is TGCGCCAGCAGCGTCGGGGGGGGGCCCTACAATGAGCAGTTCTTC.

J is TRBJ1-5 and V is TRBV10-2; a weak D match, TRBD1 (6 bases). V gave up 5 bases and J gave up 0 bases, with 8 bases separating them. The CDR3 loop spans 14 amino acids. Germline V gives CDR1 WSHSY, CDR2 SAAADI. The CDR3 DNA reads as TGCGCCAGCAGTCGGACAGATAGCAATCAGCCCCAGCATTTT. Residues: CASSRTDSNQPQHF.

V is TRBV15 and J is TRBJ2-5; D uncertain. V lost 1 base and J lost 2, with 11 bases in between. Germline V lookup: CDR1 LNHNV, CDR2 YYDKDF (reference sequence). The CDR3 is made up of 15 amino acids. The CDR3 loop reads CATSRGLAPQETQYF. In DNA, the CDR3 is TGTGCCACCAGCAGAGGATTGGCACCTCAAGAGACCCAGTACTTC.

The chain employs TRBV3-1 (or the pseudogene TRBV3-2) and TRBJ2-7; D ambiguous. The CDR3 runs 11 residues. V was clipped by 4 bases and J by 4 bases, with 5 bases between them. CDR1 is LGHDT, CDR2 YNNKEL, per germline (reference sequence). As DNA, the CDR3 is TGTGCCAGCAGCCGTAATTACGAGCAGTACTTC. Translating gives CASSRNYEQYF.

V is TRBV5-4 and J is TRBJ2-3; 13 bases align to TRBD2. The germline gives CDR1 SGHNT, CDR2 YYREEE (reference sequence). This CDR3 contains 16 residues. With 4 bases clipped from V and 6 bases from J, the junction kept 8 bases outside the gene matches. The CDR3 reads CASSQGTSGTGDTQYF. The CDR3 region has the DNA TGTGCCAGCAGCCAGGGGACTAGCGGGACAGGTGATACGCAGTATTTT.

The count of this clone is one. This CDR3 is CASSPAGGYTGELFF. The DNA of the CDR3 is TGTGCCAGCAGCCCGGCGGGGGGGTACACCGGGGAGCTGTTTTTT. The chain links TRBV7-6 to TRBJ2-2; TRBD2 matches 9 bases. The V and J ends lost 5 bases and 3 bases, in that order; junction bases with no gene match: 4. The CDR3 loop spans 15 amino acids. CDR1 is SGHVS and CDR2 is FNYEAQ in the germline V gene.

This clone was counted a single time. This chain links TRBV19 with TRBJ2-1; 7 nucleotides line up with TRBD1. From germline, CDR1 is LNHDA and CDR2 SQIVND (reference sequence). The CDR3 contains 15 residues. J was trimmed by 5 bases and V by 3 bases; bases with no gene match: 7. Here the CDR3 DNA reads TGTGCCAGTAGTATTCTCCGGGACAGAAACAATGAGCAGTTCTTC. Residues: CASSILRDRNNEQFF. The entire variable domain, with the rest obtained from reference TRBV19 and TRBJ2-1, is as follows: DGGITQSPKYLFRKEGQNVTLSCEQNLNHDAMYWYRQDPGQGLRLIYYSQIVNDFQKGDIAEGYSVSREKKESFPLTVTSAQKNPTAFYLCASSILRDRNNEQFFGPGTRLTVL.

CDR3 DNA sequence: TGCGCCAGCAGCTTGGGTTTACAGCCCGTCTACGAGCAGTACTTC. Translating it yields CASSLGLQPVYEQYF. This chain uses TRBV5-1 with TRBJ2-7, with unresolved D. Between the trimmed V and J ends, which lost 0 bases and 3 bases, there was a span of 13 bases. Per germline, CDR1 SGHRS and CDR2 YFSETQ. The CDR3 has 15 residues. The whole variable domain, filled in from reference TRBV5-1 and TRBJ2-7, reads KAGVTQTPRYLIKTRGQQVTLSCSPISGHRSVSWYQQTPGQGLQFLFEYFSETQRNKGNFPGRFSGRQFSNSRSEMNVSTLELGDSALYLCASSLGLQPVYEQYFGPGTRLTVT.

The chain joins TRBV18 to TRBJ1-2; D uncertain. Germline-derived CDR1 and CDR2 are KGHSH and LQKENI. This CDR3 spans 13 amino acids. Deletions cut 2 bases from V and 2 bases from J, with 6 bases between. Here the CDR3 DNA reads TGTGCCAGCTCACCAGGCGGGAACTATGGCTACACCTTC. It translates to CASSPGGNYGYTF.

This chain links TRBV7-9 with TRBJ2-6, with no clear D. V shed 7 bases and J shed 1 base, with 11 bases lying between them. CDR3 length equals 15 residues. Germline-derived CDR1 and CDR2 are SEHNR and FQNEAQ (reference sequence). The CDR3 loop reads CASTSGRSGANVLTF. CDR3 DNA: TGTGCCAGCACCTCTGGCCGATCTGGGGCCAACGTCCTGACTTTC.

The chain links TRBV19 to TRBJ1-4; 8 bases are shared with TRBD1. Trimming removed 6 bases from V and 7 bases from J; junction bases left unmatched: 1. There are 12 residues in the CDR3. Germline-derived CDR1 and CDR2 are LNHDA and SQIVND (reference sequence). The CDR3 region has the DNA TGTGCCAGTAGAGACAGGGGTGAAAAACTGTTTTTT. This codes for CASRDRGEKLFF. Based on the CDR3 plus reference TRBV19 and TRBJ1-4, the full variable domain is DGGITQSPKYLFRKEGQNVTLSCEQNLNHDAMYWYRQDPGQGLRLIYYSQIVNDFQKGDIAEGYSVSREKKESFPLTVTSAQKNPTAFYLCASRDRGEKLFFGSGTQLSVL.

The chain uses TRBV27 and TRBJ1-2, with 8 bases lining up with TRBD1. J was trimmed by 2 bases and V by 5 bases; bases with no gene match: 7. The CDR3 runs 15 residues. CDR1 and CDR2 from the germline V gene are MNHEY and SMNVEV (reference sequence). CDR3 sequence reads: CASSILGQGNYGYTF. CDR3 nucleotides: TGTGCCAGCAGTATACTCGGACAGGGCAACTATGGCTACACCTTC.

The rearrangement uses TRBV7-2 and TRBJ1-5; D unresolved. The CDR3 is 17 residues long. V lost 1 base and J 0 bases, leaving 13 bases between the germline ends. Germline V CDR1 and CDR2: SGHTA, FQGNSA. The CDR3 protein is CASSLGAYGHSNQPQHF. As DNA, the CDR3 is TGTGCCAGCAGCTTAGGAGCCTACGGTCATAGCAATCAGCCCCAGCATTTT.

This clone was observed once. The chain employs TRBV2 and TRBJ1-1; the D is unclear. Trimming cost V 6 bases and J 1 base, with 12 bases left between them. Germline CDR1 is SNHLY and CDR2 is FYNNEI. This CDR3 spans 14 amino acids. This CDR3 reads CASREVASNTEAFF. CDR3 nucleotides: TGTGCCAGCAGGGAGGTGGCGTCGAACACTGAAGCTTTCTTT.

The V and J genes are TRBV19 and TRBJ1-2; 7 nucleotides match TRBD1. Germline CDR1 reads LNHDA; CDR2 reads SQIVND (reference sequence). The CDR3 spans 15 residues. With 1 base clipped from V and 4 bases from J, the junction kept 6 bases outside the gene matches. In DNA form, the CDR3 reads TGTGCCAGTAGTATAGGCGGGACAGTTACCTATGGCTACACCTTC. It codes for CASSIGGTVTYGYTF. The whole variable domain, remainder taken from reference TRBV19 and TRBJ1-2, is DGGITQSPKYLFRKEGQNVTLSCEQNLNHDAMYWYRQDPGQGLRLIYYSQIVNDFQKGDIAEGYSVSREKKESFPLTVTSAQKNPTAFYLCASSIGGTVTYGYTFGSGTRLTVV.

This chain connects TRBV7-9 to TRBJ1-1; D call uncertain. CDR1 is SEHNR and CDR2 is FQNEAQ in the germline V gene (reference sequence). The CDR3 sequence is 13 residues long. The V gene lost 1 base and the J gene lost 6 bases, with 9 bases spanning the gap. In DNA form, the CDR3 reads TGTGCCAGCAGCTTAGTTTCTCCCTCTGAAGCTTTCTTT. Protein product: CASSLVSPSEAFF.